One and the same sample provided the 6 T cell receptor beta chains below, sequenced in a study of chemoradiotherapy in HPV16-positive cancers. Clones were read by immunoSEQ multiplex PCR, and TCRdb kept only the in-frame ones, dropping some. The sample shows under 500 clones, roughly 82% of them seen only once. The sequenced sample was tumor tissue, obtained from a patient who underwent chemoradiotherapy. These TCRs come from a human donor with HPV-associated anogenital cancer.

The genes are TRBV18 and TRBJ1-5, with TRBD1 as a possible D gene (5 bases). The V end was cut by 4 bases, the J end by 2 bases, with 15 bases between. Germline V gene sequence: CDR1 KGHSH, CDR2 LQKENI. The CDR3 is made up of 16 amino acids. CDR3 loop: CASSQMDIWGNQPQHF. DNA for the CDR3: TGTGCCAGCTCACAGATGGACATCTGGGGCAATCAGCCCCAGCATTTT.

The J gene is TRBJ1-1, the V gene TRBV9; D not certain. The germline gives CDR1 SGDLS, CDR2 YYNGEE. V dropped 5 bases and J dropped 2 bases, with 13 bases sitting between them. The CDR3 has 14 residues. Written as DNA, the CDR3 is TGTGCCAGCAGTGACGGGGTTTACAACACTGAAGCTTTCTTT. This encodes CASSDGVYNTEAFF.

The chain carries TRBV19 and TRBJ2-1, with 7 nucleotides matching TRBD1. The J segment lost 2 bases and the V segment lost 2 bases, leaving 0 bases of the junction unmatched. The CDR3 runs 14 residues. CDR1 and CDR2 (germline): LNHDA, SQIVND (reference sequence). CDR3 residues: CASSIQGAYNEQFF. CDR3 sequence (DNA): TGTGCCAGTAGTATACAGGGGGCCTACAATGAGCAGTTCTTC. The variable domain in full, completed from reference TRBV19 and TRBJ2-1, reads DGGITQSPKYLFRKEGQNVTLSCEQNLNHDAMYWYRQDPGQGLRLIYYSQIVNDFQKGDIAEGYSVSREKKESFPLTVTSAQKNPTAFYLCASSIQGAYNEQFFGPGTRLTVL.

This chain uses TRBV5-1 with TRBJ2-3; D possibly corresponds to TRBD2 (5 bases). The CDR3 totals 13 residues. CDR1 is SGHRS and CDR2 is YFSETQ in the germline V gene. V lost 4 bases to trimming and J lost 0 bases, with 6 bases between them. Here the CDR3 reads CASSPGSTDTQYF. The CDR3, as DNA: TGCGCCAGCAGCCCGGGGAGCACAGATACGCAGTATTTT.

The chain joins TRBV6-1 to TRBJ2-3; D may be TRBD1 (6 bases). V dropped 2 bases and J dropped 2 bases, with 11 bases sitting between them. This CDR3 contains 15 residues. CDR1 is MNHNS, CDR2 SASEGT, per germline. The chain's CDR3 is CASSEHGQPTDTQYF. CDR3 DNA sequence: TGTGCCAGCAGTGAACACGGACAGCCCACAGATACGCAGTATTTT.

In DNA form, the CDR3 reads TGTGCCAGCAGCCCCTGGGCAGGGCCCCCCCAAGAGACCCAGTACTTC. Translation gives CASSPWAGPPQETQYF. The V call is TRBV7-2, the J call TRBJ2-5; possibly TRBD1 for D (5 bases). The germline gives CDR1 SGHTA, CDR2 FQGNSA. The CDR3 has 16 residues. V was trimmed by 5 bases and J by 1 base, leaving 17 bases between them.